Only a few counts were recorded for the clone carrying this T cell receptor (beta chain). As yet, its antigen is unknown. Samples of adjacent lung (free of atypia) were collected at least 2 cm from the tumor margin. This sample was included in a study of T cells in localized non-small cell lung cancer. Here immunoSEQ multiplex PCR was the method, and the copy in TCRdb shows in-frame clones only, minus some. The repertoire has some 3,000 clones, approximately 37% of them found once; the top ten carry 8% to 9%. Study observations and caveats: Increased T cell density in blood showed an association with longer overall survival. Uninvolved adjacent lung showed peak T cell clonality, exceeding tumor.

V lost 0 bases to trimming and J lost 7 bases; unmatched junction nucleotides: 6. CDR1 is SGDLS, CDR2 YYNGEE, per germline. The CDR3 is 15 amino acids. The J gene is TRBJ2-4, the V gene TRBV9; 8 bases agree with TRBD1. This TCR came from a woman aged 40 to 75 with stage I lung adenocarcinoma. Sequences were derived from normal lung tissue next to the tumor, sampled before any cancer treatment. The DNA of the CDR3 is TGTGCCAGCAGCGTAGGCTCCAGACAGGGGAACATTCAGTACTTC. It yields the protein CASSVGSRQGNIQYF.